Sequencing of this T cell receptor beta chain was carried out in a study of Ad26.COV2.S vaccination and SARS-CoV-2 variants. Treatment: some 19 received Ad26.COV2.S at low or high dose, single or two shots; roughly five received placebo; per-sample allocation not given. Samples analyzed were those drawn on day 63 after the first vaccine or placebo injection. Based in Boston, the donor was an adult of 18-55 years. Remarks on this clone: The antigen is not known.

Study-level findings and limits: Once vaccination had occurred, spike-specific CD8+ and CD4+ T cell responses reportedly showed substantial breadth. Participants given vaccine showed non-spike TCR breadth similar to that of placebo recipients.

V was clipped by 4 bases and J by 0 bases, with 11 bases between them. Germline-derived CDR1 and CDR2 are SGDLS and YYNGEE. The CDR3 is 15 amino acids. The method was immunoSEQ multiplex PCR; TCRdb's version includes in-frame clones alone and lacks a portion of them. The data show over 350,000 clones, with more than 85% seen just once and under 4% held by the top ten. This sequence was found in a person between 18 and 65 years old who received the Ad26.COV2.S COVID-19 vaccine or a placebo. The sequencing here drew on peripheral blood, taken in a trial of Ad26.COV2.S vaccine versus placebo. This rearrangement joins TRBV9 to TRBJ2-1, with unresolved D. CDR3 bases: TGTGCCAGCAGCTTAGGGATTACCTCCTACAATGAGCAGTTCTTC. Its translation: CASSLGITSYNEQFF.